Listed below are T cell receptor beta chains from one sample, sequenced in a study of T cells expressing NK-cell markers. Following a re-call of the 5' RACE reads, TCRdb has one entry per CDR3 protein and lacks DNA. Found here are approximately 380,000 distinct CDR3 sequences; the top ten clones hold around 4.9%. What was sequenced was blood T cells: a sorted CD56 or NKG2C T cell subset, CD4+ or CD8+ T cells, or bulk PBMC T cells (not recorded which). All receptors come from a man aged 18-75 years in good health. Both conserved end residues are part of each CDR3. Each record gives: V gene, J gene, CDR3 protein.

>TRBV6-2/TRBV6-3|TRBJ1-5
CASRLGQGGQPQHF
>TRBV19|TRBJ2-7
CASSTGTPFSRAYEQYF
>TRBV6-2/TRBV6-3|TRBJ2-1
CASRPVLKLGNEQFF
>TRBV3-1|TRBJ2-7
CASSQGNQWTGQGVFRDEQYF
>TRBV10-3|TRBJ2-7
CAISESVIGSYEQYF
>TRBV19|TRBJ2-7
CASSTSLQGWYEQYF
>TRBV12-3/TRBV12-4|TRBJ2-6
CASSPGPSSGANVLTF
>TRBV7-3|TRBJ2-7
CASSLQQGAREQYF
>TRBV5-6|TRBJ2-5
CASSLTGGAGQETQYF
>TRBV5-5|TRBJ1-6
CASSSSTGTNSPLHF
>TRBV5-1|TRBJ2-5
CASRTGGAAETQYF
>TRBV7-9|TRBJ1-2
CASSPTTRNSYTF
>TRBV25-1|TRBJ1-4
CASSEFEGSVNEKLFF
>TRBV12-3/TRBV12-4|TRBJ1-2
CASSFKGDTDYGYTF
>TRBV2|TRBJ1-5
CASSRLRTENQPQHF
>TRBV3-1|TRBJ2-7
CASSQDHREQYF
>TRBV18|TRBJ2-3
CASLGPNTDTQYF
>TRBV28|TRBJ2-1
CASRGGLYNEQFF
>TRBV5-1|TRBJ2-5
CASSLQGNQETQYF
>TRBV6-5|TRBJ1-1
CASSSLDRGVKTEAFF
>TRBV12-5|TRBJ1-5
CASGLATELGGPQHF
>TRBV7-9|TRBJ2-3
CASSIIGQGEGKDTQYF
>TRBV6-1|TRBJ1-1
CASPYPEDRDSEAFF
>TRBV6-2/TRBV6-3|TRBJ2-5
CASSHPRQGGETQYF
>TRBV28|TRBJ2-7
CASSSRDRAFYSYEQYF
>TRBV20-1|TRBJ2-1
CSASEGALRNEQFF
>TRBV10-3|TRBJ2-7
CAIRSPGQGAYEQYF
>TRBV2|TRBJ1-2
CASRRQEAYGYTF
>TRBV7-9|TRBJ1-4
CASSLYWAANEKLFF
>TRBV10-3|TRBJ1-1
CAISENRGVAEAFF
>TRBV5-1|TRBJ2-7
CASSRPQGVSSYEQYF
>TRBV6-1|TRBJ1-4
CASRNRGGGSEKLFF
>TRBV7-8|TRBJ2-7
CASRPGPSYEQYF
>TRBV12-3/TRBV12-4|TRBJ2-7
CASSPPRGGAYEQYF
>TRBV28|TRBJ1-6
CASSTDRESSYNSPLHF
>TRBV2|TRBJ2-7
CASSEQGPTGEQYF
>TRBV5-1|TRBJ2-1
CASTQGGVNEQFF
>TRBV12-3/TRBV12-4|TRBJ1-1
CASSFVTGTGGHTEAFF
>TRBV20-1|TRBJ2-3
CSATTPRGGPDTQYF
>TRBV24-1|TRBJ2-7
CAPWDIAYEQYF
>TRBV7-2|TRBJ2-1
CASSPGYNEQFF
>TRBV7-6|TRBJ1-1
CASSSQPGQGGTEAFF
>TRBV6-2/TRBV6-3|TRBJ2-2
CASSYSRGRTGELFF
>TRBV18|TRBJ2-2
CASSHNIRDSNTGELFF
>TRBV5-1|TRBJ2-1
CASSLGVADKSSYNEQFF
>TRBV15|TRBJ1-4
CATSGAPNEKLFF
>TRBV3-1|TRBJ2-5
CASSQEVANRETQYF
>TRBV7-9|TRBJ2-7
CASSLGQAGVSYEQYF
>TRBV7-6|TRBJ1-5
CASSPGEPNQPQHF
>TRBV7-2|TRBJ2-5
CASSFATWYQETQYF
>TRBV3-1|TRBJ2-2
CASSQGWSGELFFF
>TRBV12-3/TRBV12-4|TRBJ2-3
CASTNRIAGLEDTQYF
>TRBV7-3|TRBJ2-7
CASSLALAGPYEQYF
>TRBV28|TRBJ2-1
CASSPPRQGYNEQFF
>TRBV5-6|TRBJ2-4
CASSSRRNPDIQYF
>TRBV6-1|TRBJ2-1
CASSESGGAANNEQFF